The entry below gives a single T cell receptor beta chain sequence along with its context. The antigen remains unidentified. The data were obtained in a study of blood T cells in healthy people across ages. Study-level points and caveats: It was found that TCR beta diversity correlated strongly with the percentage of naive T cells.

Germline CDR1 SGHDN, CDR2 FVKESK. The CDR3 runs to 18 residues. V lost 1 base and J lost 2, with 19 bases in between. With a J-beta primer mix and a sample-barcoded 5' primer, a second PCR ran roughly 6 to 11 cycles. A template-switch adaptor containing 12 random nucleotides labeled each cDNA molecule. At least 3 million CDR3-containing paired-end reads were obtained per sample. One entry per CDR3 protein, called by TCRdb with MiXCR from the 5' RACE reads. The data contain 650,000 to 900,000 distinct CDR3 sequences, around two thirds of them singletons. The TCR was taken from a man aged 30 to 39 in good health. The chain employs TRBV14 and TRBJ2-3; no clear D gene. Sequenced input: blood. The CDR3 sequence is CASSQARSRRFPTDTQYF. In DNA, the CDR3 is TGTGCCAGCAGCCAAGCGAGGAGCAGGCGGTTCCCCACAGATACGCAGTATTTT. Supplemented by reference TRBV14 and TRBJ2-3, the full variable domain reads EAGVTQFPSHSVIEKGQTVTLRCDPISGHDNLYWYRRVMGKEIKFLLHFVKESKQDESGMPNNRFLAERTGGTYSTLKVQPAELEDSGVYFCASSQARSRRFPTDTQYFGPGTRLTVL.